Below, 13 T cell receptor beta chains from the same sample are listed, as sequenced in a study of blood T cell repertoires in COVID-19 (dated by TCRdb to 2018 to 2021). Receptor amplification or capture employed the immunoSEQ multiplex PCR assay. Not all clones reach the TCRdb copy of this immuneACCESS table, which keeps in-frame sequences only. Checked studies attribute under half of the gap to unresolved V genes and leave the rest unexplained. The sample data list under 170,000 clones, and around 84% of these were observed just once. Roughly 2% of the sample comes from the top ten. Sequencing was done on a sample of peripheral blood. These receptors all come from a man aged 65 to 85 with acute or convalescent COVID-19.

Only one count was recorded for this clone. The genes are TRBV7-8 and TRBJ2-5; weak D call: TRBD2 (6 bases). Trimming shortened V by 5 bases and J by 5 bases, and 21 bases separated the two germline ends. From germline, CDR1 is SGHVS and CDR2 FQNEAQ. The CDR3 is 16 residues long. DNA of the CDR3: TGTGCCAGCAGCCAACGCTCCGGGGATGGGGGGGAGACCCAGTACTTC. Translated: CASSQRSGDGGETQYF.

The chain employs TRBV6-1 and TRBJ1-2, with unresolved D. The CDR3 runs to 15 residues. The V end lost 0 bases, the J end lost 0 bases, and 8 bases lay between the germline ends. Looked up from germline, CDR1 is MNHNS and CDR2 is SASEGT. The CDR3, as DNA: TGTGCCAGCAGTGAAGCGTCGAGCCCTAACTATGGCTACACCTTC. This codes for CASSEASSPNYGYTF.

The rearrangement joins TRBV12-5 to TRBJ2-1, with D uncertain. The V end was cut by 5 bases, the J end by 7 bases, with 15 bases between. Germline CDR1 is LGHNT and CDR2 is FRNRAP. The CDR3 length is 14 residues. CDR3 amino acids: CASGREVASNEQFF. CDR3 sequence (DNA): TGTGCTAGTGGTCGCGAGGTGGCCTCTAATGAGCAGTTCTTC. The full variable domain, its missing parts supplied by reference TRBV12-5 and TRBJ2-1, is DARVTQTPRHKVTEMGQEVTMRCQPILGHNTVFWYRQTMMQGLELLAYFRNRAPLDDSGMPKDRFSAEMPDATLATLKIQPSEPRDSAVYFCASGREVASNEQFFGPGTRLTVL.

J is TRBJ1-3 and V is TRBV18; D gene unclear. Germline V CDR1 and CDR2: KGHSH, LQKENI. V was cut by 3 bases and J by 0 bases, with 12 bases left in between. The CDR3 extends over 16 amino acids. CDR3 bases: TGTGCCAGCTCACCGTCACGTCCAGACTCTGGAAACACCATATATTTT. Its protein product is CASSPSRPDSGNTIYF.

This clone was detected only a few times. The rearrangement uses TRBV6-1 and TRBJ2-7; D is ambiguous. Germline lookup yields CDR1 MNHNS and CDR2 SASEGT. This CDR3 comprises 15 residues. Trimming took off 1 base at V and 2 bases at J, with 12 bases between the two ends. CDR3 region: CASSEGWLLTYEQYF. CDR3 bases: TGTGCCAGCAGTGAAGGGTGGCTCCTTACCTACGAGCAGTACTTC.

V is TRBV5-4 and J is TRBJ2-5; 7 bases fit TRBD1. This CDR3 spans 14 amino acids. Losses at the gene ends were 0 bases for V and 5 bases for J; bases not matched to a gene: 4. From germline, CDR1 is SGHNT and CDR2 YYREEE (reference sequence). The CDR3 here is CASSLGGGAETQYF. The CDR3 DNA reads TGTGCCAGCAGCTTGGGAGGGGGCGCCGAGACCCAGTACTTC.

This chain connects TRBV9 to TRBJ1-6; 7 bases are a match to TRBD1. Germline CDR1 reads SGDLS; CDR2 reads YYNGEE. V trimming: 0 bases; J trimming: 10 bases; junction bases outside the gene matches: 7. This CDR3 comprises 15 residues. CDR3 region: CASSVVPGGDSPLHF. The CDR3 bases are TGTGCCAGCAGCGTAGTACCAGGGGGAGACTCACCCCTCCACTTT.

The CDR3 sequence: CASSFTGGDAEKLFF. Written as DNA, the CDR3 is TGTGCCAGCAGCTTTACAGGGGGCGATGCAGAAAAACTGTTTTTT. This chain joins TRBV5-5 and TRBJ1-4; TRBD1 aligns across 9 bases. This CDR3 contains 15 residues. CDR1 and CDR2 from the germline V gene are SGHKS and YYEKEE (reference sequence). J gave up 8 bases and V 2 bases, and 7 bases lay outside the gene matches.

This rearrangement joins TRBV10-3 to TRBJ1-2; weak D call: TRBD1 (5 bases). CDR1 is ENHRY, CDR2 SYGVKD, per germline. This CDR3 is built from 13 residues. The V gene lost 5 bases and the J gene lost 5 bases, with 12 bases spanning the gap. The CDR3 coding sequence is TGTGCCATCAGTTCGGACGGGGGATATGGCTACACCTTC. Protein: CAISSDGGYGYTF.

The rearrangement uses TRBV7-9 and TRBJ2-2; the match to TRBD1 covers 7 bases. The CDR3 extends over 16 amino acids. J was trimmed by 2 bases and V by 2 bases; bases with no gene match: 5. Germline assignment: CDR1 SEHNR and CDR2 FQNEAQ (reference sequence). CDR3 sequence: CASSLLGQANTGELFF. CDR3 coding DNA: TGTGCCAGCAGCTTACTCGGACAGGCCAACACCGGGGAGCTGTTTTTT.

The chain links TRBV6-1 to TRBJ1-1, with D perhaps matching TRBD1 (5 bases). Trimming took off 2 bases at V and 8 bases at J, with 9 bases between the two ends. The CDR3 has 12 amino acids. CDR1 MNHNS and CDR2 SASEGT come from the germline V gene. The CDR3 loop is CASSERGREAFF. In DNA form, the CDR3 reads TGTGCCAGCAGTGAAAGGGGCAGGGAAGCTTTCTTT.

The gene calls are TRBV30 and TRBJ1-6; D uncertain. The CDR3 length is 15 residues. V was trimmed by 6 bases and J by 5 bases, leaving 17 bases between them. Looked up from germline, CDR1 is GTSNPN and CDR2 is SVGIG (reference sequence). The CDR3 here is CACTSSGVDNSPLHF. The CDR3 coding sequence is TGTGCCTGCACCTCATCCGGGGTCGATAATTCACCCCTCCACTTT.

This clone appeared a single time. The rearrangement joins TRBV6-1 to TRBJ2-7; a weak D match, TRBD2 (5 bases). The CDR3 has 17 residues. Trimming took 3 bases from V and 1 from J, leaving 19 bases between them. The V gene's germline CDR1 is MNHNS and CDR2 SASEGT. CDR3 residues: CASSDGPRAASSYEQYF. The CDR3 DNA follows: TGTGCCAGCAGTGACGGGCCGCGGGCAGCTTCTTCCTACGAGCAGTACTTC.